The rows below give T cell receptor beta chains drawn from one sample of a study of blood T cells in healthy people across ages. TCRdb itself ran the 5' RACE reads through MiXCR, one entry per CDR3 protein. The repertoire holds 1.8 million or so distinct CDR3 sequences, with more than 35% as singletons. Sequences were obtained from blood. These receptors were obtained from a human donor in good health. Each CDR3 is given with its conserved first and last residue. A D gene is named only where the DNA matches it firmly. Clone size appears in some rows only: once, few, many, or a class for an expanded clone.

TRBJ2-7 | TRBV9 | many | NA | CASSAGSSYEQYF | TGTGCCAGCAGCGCGGGATCCTCCTACGAGCAGTACTTC
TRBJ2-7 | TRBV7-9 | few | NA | CASSQGRIEQYF | TGTGCCAGCAGTCAGGGCAGGATCGAGCAGTACTTC
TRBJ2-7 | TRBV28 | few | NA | CASSLFMGYEQYF | TGTGCCAGCAGTTTATTTATGGGCTACGAGCAGTACTTC
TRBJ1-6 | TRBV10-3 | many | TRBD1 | CATRTGTADSPLHF | TGTGCCACCCGGACAGGGACTGCGGATTCACCCCTCCACTTT
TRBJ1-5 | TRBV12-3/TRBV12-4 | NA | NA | CASSLTPAEGRNQPQHF | TGTGCCAGCAGTTTAACCCCGGCCGAGGGTCGCAATCAGCCCCAGCATTTT
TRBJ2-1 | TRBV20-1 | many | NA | CSARGASSSEQFF | TGCAGTGCTAGAGGGGCTTCGTCGTCCGAGCAGTTCTTC
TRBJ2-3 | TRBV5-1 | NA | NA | CASSAHPSTDTQYF | TGCGCCAGCAGCGCACACCCAAGCACAGATACGCAGTATTTT
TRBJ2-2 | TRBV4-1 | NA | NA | CASSQEGTGTNTGELFF | TGCGCCAGCAGCCAAGAAGGCACGGGGACGAACACCGGGGAGCTGTTTTTT
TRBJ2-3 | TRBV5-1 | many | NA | CATRGTSTDTQYF | TGCGCCACGAGGGGTACTAGCACAGATACGCAGTATTTT
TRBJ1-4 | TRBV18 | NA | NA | CASSPQGTTNEKLFF | TGTGCCAGCTCACCACAGGGGACAACTAATGAAAAACTGTTTTTT
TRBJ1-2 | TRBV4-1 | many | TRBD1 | CASSSPSRDRNGYTF | TGCGCCAGCAGCTCTCCCAGCCGGGACAGGAATGGCTACACCTTC
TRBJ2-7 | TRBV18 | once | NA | CASSPRDMSSYEQYF | TGTGCCAGCTCACCACGGGACATGAGCTCCTACGAGCAGTACTTC
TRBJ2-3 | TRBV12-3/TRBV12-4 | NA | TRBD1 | CASSLWTGQSDTQYF | TGTGCCAGCAGTTTATGGACGGGACAGTCAGATACGCAGTATTTT
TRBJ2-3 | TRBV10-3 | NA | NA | CAVSDWDTQYF | TGTGCCGTCAGTGATTGGGATACGCAGTATTTT
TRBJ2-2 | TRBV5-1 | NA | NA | CASSFPKDRNTGELFF | TGCGCCAGCAGCTTCCCGAAGGACAGGAACACCGGGGAGCTGTTTTTT
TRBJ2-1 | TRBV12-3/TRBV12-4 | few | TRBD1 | CASSLRQGWPNEQFF | TGTGCCAGCAGTCTCCGACAGGGGTGGCCTAATGAGCAGTTCTTC
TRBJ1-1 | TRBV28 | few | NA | CASSTTGEAFF | TGTGCCAGCAGTACTACAGGTGAAGCTTTCTTT
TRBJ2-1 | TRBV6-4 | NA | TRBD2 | CASSELGEGGGASYNEQFF | TGTGCCAGCAGTGAACTTGGTGAGGGCGGGGGGGCCTCTTACAATGAGCAGTTCTTC
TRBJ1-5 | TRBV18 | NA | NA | CASSPRTQSNQPQHF | TGTGCCAGCTCACCAAGGACACAGAGCAATCAGCCCCAGCATTTT
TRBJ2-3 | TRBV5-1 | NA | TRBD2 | CASSLVSSGGITDTQYF | TGCGCCAGCAGCTTGGTATCTAGCGGGGGGATCACAGATACGCAGTATTTT
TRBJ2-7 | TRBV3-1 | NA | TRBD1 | CASSRDRVVTYEQYF | TGTGCCAGCAGCCGCGACAGGGTGGTGACCTACGAGCAGTACTTC
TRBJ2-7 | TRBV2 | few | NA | CASSDRTVTYEQYF | TGTGCCAGCAGTGACAGGACAGTTACCTACGAGCAGTACTTC
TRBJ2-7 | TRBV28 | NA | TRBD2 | CASSFPVAGGSYEQYF | TGTGCCAGCAGTTTCCCCGTAGCGGGGGGATCCTACGAGCAGTACTTC
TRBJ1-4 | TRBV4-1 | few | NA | CASSQLTEKLFF | TGCGCCAGCAGCCAATTGACTGAAAAACTGTTTTTT
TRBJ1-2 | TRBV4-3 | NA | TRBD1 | CASSEVQGGNYGYTF | TGCGCCAGCAGCGAAGTACAGGGGGGTAACTATGGCTACACCTTC
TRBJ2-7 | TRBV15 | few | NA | CATSRDLGGEQYF | TGTGCCACCAGCAGAGATCTAGGGGGCGAGCAGTACTTC
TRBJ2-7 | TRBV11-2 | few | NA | CASSPRSGEGYEQYF | TGTGCCAGCAGCCCGCGTTCAGGGGAAGGGTACGAGCAGTACTTC
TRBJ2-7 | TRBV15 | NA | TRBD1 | CVTSRDRGISYGQYF | TGTGTCACCAGCAGAGACAGGGGTATTTCCTACGGGCAGTACTTC
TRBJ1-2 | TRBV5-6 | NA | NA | CVSSYNPGRTSYGYTF | TGTGTCAGCAGCTACAACCCGGGACGGACATCATATGGCTACACCTTC
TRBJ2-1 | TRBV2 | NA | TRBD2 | CASNRMAGGGEQFF | TGTGCCAGTAACCGAATGGCGGGGGGTGGTGAGCAGTTCTTC
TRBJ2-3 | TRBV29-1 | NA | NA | CSVEPYNTDTQYF | TGCAGCGTTGAACCGTACAACACAGATACGCAGTATTTT
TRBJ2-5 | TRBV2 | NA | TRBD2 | CASSGGASGGRGETQYF | TGTGCCAGCAGTGGAGGCGCTAGCGGGGGACGAGGGGAGACCCAGTACTTC
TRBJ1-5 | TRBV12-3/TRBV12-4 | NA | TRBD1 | CASSLGQGFAPQHF | TGTGCCAGCAGTTTAGGACAGGGGTTCGCGCCCCAGCATTTT
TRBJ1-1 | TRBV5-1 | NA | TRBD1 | CASRLWTGRFLNTEAFF | TGCGCCAGCAGGTTGTGGACAGGGAGGTTTTTGAACACTGAAGCTTTCTTT
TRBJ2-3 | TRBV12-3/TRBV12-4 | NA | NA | CASKPGHSTDTQYF | TGTGCCAGCAAACCCGGACATTCCACAGATACGCAGTATTTT
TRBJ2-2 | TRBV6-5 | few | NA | CASSYSPSPRRTGELFF | TGTGCCAGCAGTTACTCGCCGTCACCCCGGCGCACCGGGGAGCTGTTTTTT
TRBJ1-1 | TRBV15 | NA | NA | CATSRVIRANTEAFF | TGTGCCACCAGCAGGGTTATACGGGCAAACACTGAAGCTTTCTTT
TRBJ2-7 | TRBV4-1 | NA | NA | CASSADRFSYEQYF | TGCGCCAGCAGCGCAGACAGGTTCTCCTACGAGCAGTACTTC
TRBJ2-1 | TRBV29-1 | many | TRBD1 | CSGNRGLANEQFF | TGCAGCGGAAACAGGGGGCTCGCGAATGAGCAGTTCTTC
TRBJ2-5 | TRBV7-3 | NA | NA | CASSLRSSPDGSRNEQYF | TGTGCCAGCAGCTTACGGTCAAGTCCGGATGGGTCTCGCAATGAGCAGTACTTC
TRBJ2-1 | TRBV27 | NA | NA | CASSIVGGNEQFF | TGTGCCAGCTCCATAGTAGGGGGGAATGAGCAGTTCTTC
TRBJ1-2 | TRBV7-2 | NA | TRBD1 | CASSLVTGGTFYGYTF | TGTGCCAGCAGCTTAGTTACAGGGGGAACCTTCTATGGCTACACCTTC
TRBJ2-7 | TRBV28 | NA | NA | CASRTGVLIEQYF | TGTGCCAGCAGAACAGGCGTCCTGATAGAGCAGTACTTC
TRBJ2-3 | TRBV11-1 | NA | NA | CASSLIRVPDTQYF | TGTGCCAGCAGCTTAATCCGGGTCCCAGATACGCAGTATTTT
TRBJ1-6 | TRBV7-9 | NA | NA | CASSRDYEPSPLHF | TGTGCCAGCAGCCGGGACTACGAGCCCTCACCCCTCCACTTT
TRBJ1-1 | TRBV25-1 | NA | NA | CASSERMNTEAFF | TGTGCCAGCAGTGAACGGATGAACACTGAAGCTTTCTTT
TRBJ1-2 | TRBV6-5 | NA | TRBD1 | CASSYSEGAHYGYTF | TGTGCCAGCAGTTACTCGGAGGGGGCGCACTATGGCTACACCTTC
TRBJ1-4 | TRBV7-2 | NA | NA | CASSLLGQFNEKLFF | TGTGCCAGCAGCTTATTAGGGCAGTTTAATGAAAAACTGTTTTTT
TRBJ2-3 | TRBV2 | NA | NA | CASGLDSRDTQYF | TGTGCCAGCGGACTGGACAGTCGCGATACGCAGTATTTT
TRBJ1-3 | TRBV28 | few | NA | CARYYGYTIYF | TGTGCCAGATACTATGGCTACACCATATATTTT
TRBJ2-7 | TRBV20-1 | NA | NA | CSARAYKRNYEQYF | TGCAGTGCTAGAGCATATAAGAGAAACTACGAGCAGTACTTC
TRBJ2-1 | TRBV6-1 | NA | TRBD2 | CASSEVSSGASYNEQFF | TGTGCCAGCAGTGAAGTGTCAAGCGGGGCATCCTACAATGAGCAGTTCTTC
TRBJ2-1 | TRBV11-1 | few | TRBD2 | CASSSTSGRYNEQFF | TGTGCCAGCAGCTCCACTAGCGGGAGATACAATGAGCAGTTCTTC
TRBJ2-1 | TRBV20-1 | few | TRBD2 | CSARTSGTGSNEQFF | TGCAGTGCTCGGACGAGCGGGACCGGGAGCAATGAGCAGTTCTTC
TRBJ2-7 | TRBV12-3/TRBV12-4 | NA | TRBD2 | CVSSWDYEQYF | TGTGTCAGCAGTTGGGACTATGAGCAGTACTTC
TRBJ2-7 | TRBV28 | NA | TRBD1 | CASSSPRFDRAYEQYF | TGTGCCAGCAGTTCCCCCCGATTTGACAGGGCCTACGAGCAGTACTTC
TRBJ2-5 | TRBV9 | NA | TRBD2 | CASSPHPGTSGKETQYF | TGTGCCAGCAGCCCTCACCCGGGGACTAGCGGAAAAGAGACCCAGTACTTC
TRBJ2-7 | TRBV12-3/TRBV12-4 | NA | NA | CASSPRRTYEQYF | TGTGCCAGCAGTCCTCGAAGAACCTACGAGCAGTACTTC